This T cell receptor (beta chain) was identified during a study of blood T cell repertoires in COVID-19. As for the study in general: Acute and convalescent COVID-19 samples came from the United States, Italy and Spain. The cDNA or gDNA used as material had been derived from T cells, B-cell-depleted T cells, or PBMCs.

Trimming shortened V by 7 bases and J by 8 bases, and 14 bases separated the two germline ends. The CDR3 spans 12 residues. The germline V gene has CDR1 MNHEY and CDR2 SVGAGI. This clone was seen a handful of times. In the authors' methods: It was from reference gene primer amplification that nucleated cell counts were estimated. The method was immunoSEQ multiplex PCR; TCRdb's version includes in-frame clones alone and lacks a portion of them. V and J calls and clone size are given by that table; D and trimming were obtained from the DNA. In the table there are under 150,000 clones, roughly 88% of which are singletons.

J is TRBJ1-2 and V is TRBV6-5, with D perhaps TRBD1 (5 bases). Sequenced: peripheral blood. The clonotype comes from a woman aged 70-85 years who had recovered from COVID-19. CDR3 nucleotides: TGTGCCAGCATGGGGTCAGGGTACGGCTACACCTTC. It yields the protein CASMGSGYGYTF.